This T cell receptor (beta chain) is from a study of cytomegalovirus exposure and HLA in healthy donors. Overall study: An early release of data contained about 85 million unique TCRs, which came from HLA-typed donors. Study-level findings and limits: Later work found most CMV-associated TCR beta chains apparently HLA-restricted. The authors assumed roughly uniform sequencing depth across donors for presence/absence analyses.

In regard to this clone: Antigen unknown.

Unrecorded immune exposures were likely, despite nominal health at sampling. Trimming stripped 1 base from V and 7 bases from J, with 14 bases between. This CDR3 contains 15 residues. Looked up from germline, CDR1 is LNHNV and CDR2 is YYDKDF (reference sequence). This PCR relied on a set of 60 Vbeta primers and 13 Jbeta primers. TCRdb's copy holds only in-frame clones and misses some; the assay was immunoSEQ multiplex PCR. Among approximately 150,000 clones listed, more than 65% were seen once. This clonotype was sampled from a woman aged 30 to 39 in good health and CMV-seronegative. Sequenced input: PBMCs. The chain carries TRBV15 and TRBJ1-5, with D possibly TRBD1 on 6 matching bases. The CDR3: CATSRAQGEWQPQHF. CDR3 DNA sequence: TGTGCCACCAGCAGAGCACAGGGTGAGTGGCAGCCCCAGCATTTT.